Ten or more counts support the clone carrying this T cell receptor (beta chain). The data are from a study of Graves' ophthalmopathy and Graves' hyperthyroidism. This CDR3 spans 14 amino acids. Germline CDR1 MNHEY, CDR2 SMNVEV (reference sequence). V lost 7 bases and J lost 2, with 14 bases in between. CDR3 regions of TCR beta were amplified from RNA transcripts. A first-round RT-PCR used HTBI primers, followed by a second-round multiplex PCR. TCRdb reprocessed the multiplex PCR reads with MiXCR, giving one entry per CDR3 protein. This table holds about 180,000 distinct CDR3 sequences, about 40% found once.

The TCR originated in a woman aged 40 to 49 with Graves' ophthalmopathy. The chain joins TRBV27 to TRBJ1-2; D gene unclear. Sequenced: peripheral blood. The CDR3 is CASKFGPENYGYTF. The CDR3 DNA is TGTGCCAGCAAGTTCGGGCCCGAGAACTATGGCTACACCTTC.